A selection of T cell receptor beta chains follows, all from one sample in a study of blood T cell repertoires in COVID-19. Here immunoSEQ multiplex PCR was the method, and the copy in TCRdb shows in-frame clones only, minus some. The sample lists around 110,000 clones, approximately 84% occurring once. The source material was peripheral blood. The receptor source for this set is a man between 65 and 80 years old with active or convalescent COVID-19. Each CDR3 is given with its conserved first and last residue.

>TRBV3-1/TRBV3-2|TRBJ2-3
CASSQGTSPTDTQYF
>TRBV28|TRBJ2-7
CASSLEGGREQYF
>TRBV6-5|TRBJ1-1
CASSRDRGFTEAFF
>TRBV19|TRBJ1-2
CASSPDRVVNYGYTF
>TRBV11-2|TRBJ1-2
CASSPTGLSYTF
>TRBV18|TRBJ2-7
CASSTGSYEQYF
>TRBV4-3|TRBJ2-5
CASSPRISGLAGGEVRETQYF
>TRBV18|TRBJ2-3
CASTQGATSTDTQYF
>TRBV5-4|TRBJ1-2
CASSYDSPYGYTF
>TRBV18|TRBJ2-1
CASSPPFIGTSGRYNEQFF
>TRBV9|TRBJ1-6
CASSAREQGSPLHF
>TRBV5-5|TRBJ1-3
CASSPNRGLSSGNTIYF
>TRBV5-1|TRBJ1-3
CASSYRGPNLGNTIYF
>TRBV2|TRBJ2-3
CASNQVVGVDTQYF
>TRBV6-6|TRBJ2-7
CASRILAGSYEQYF
>TRBV6-5|TRBJ2-7
CASSLAGGSYEQYF
>TRBV5-1|TRBJ2-3
CASSFHGQGTDTQYF
>TRBV18|TRBJ2-5
CASSPIGGQETQYF
>TRBV6-2/TRBV6-3|TRBJ2-3
CASSSLLAGVTDTQYF
>TRBV6-5|TRBJ1-1
CASPPGRGYTEAFF
>TRBV7-3|TRBJ2-2
CASSVQGTGELFF
>TRBV18|TRBJ1-5
CASSGDRGTQPQHF
>TRBV24-1|TRBJ2-5
CATSDSLLRGTETQYF
>TRBV14|TRBJ2-1
CASSQSLPLNYNEQFF
>TRBV29-1|TRBJ2-1
CSVEMFRERGNEQFF
>TRBV7-2|TRBJ1-6
CASSFKSSYNSPLHF
>TRBV7-2|TRBJ2-7
CASSRTSGIYEQYF
>TRBV5-1|TRBJ1-2
CASTLGQNYGYTF
>TRBV11-3|TRBJ1-2
CASSPTGGYGYTF
>TRBV30|TRBJ1-3
CACPAQGAGNTIYF